The entry below describes one TCR beta chain. The antigen it recognizes is unknown. The input lacks base qualities; no much larger clone sits a single base away. This entry belongs to a study of Graves' ophthalmopathy and Graves' hyperthyroidism (dated by TCRdb to the late 2010s). As for the study more broadly: Peripheral blood was collected at initial diagnosis, before any treatment. To tell Graves' ophthalmopathy apart from Graves' hyperthyroidism, and to predict which patients would progress to ophthalmopathy, the study relied on TCR beta repertoire signatures. In total, 135 blood samples were TCR-sequenced: 43 ophthalmopathy, about 75 hyperthyroidism and about 17 hyperthyroidism-to-ophthalmopathy patients. To explore V-J signatures that separate ophthalmopathy from hyperthyroidism, a discovery set of about a hundred patients was enrolled, consisting of 43 with ophthalmopathy and some 59 with stable hyperthyroidism. For independent validation, a separate cohort was made up of roughly 19 hyperthyroidism patients plus 17 patients who later progressed from hyperthyroidism to ophthalmopathy. In five to seven hyperthyroidism patients, T-cell repertoires of thyroid tissue and blood were compared. Once sampling was done, hyperthyroidism patients were given methimazole at a starting dose of 30 mg daily, while ophthalmopathy patients were given high-dose intravenous methylprednisolone. The approximately 100 discovery patients were divided at random into training and test sets in a 7:3 ratio. Results and caveats for the whole study, not just this receptor: Sample size was not predetermined statistically, and investigators were not blinded to group allocation. Most expanded thyroid clonotypes with frequency above 0.001 were also detected in blood, suggesting blood repertoires may reflect the thyroid immune response. In validation, the model predicted ophthalmopathy progression with nearly 71% sensitivity and roughly 72% specificity; fewer than 15 predicted patients were CT-confirmed with GO in a median of 6.5 months. In cross-validation, the 13-signature model distinguished ophthalmopathy from stable hyperthyroidism with about 90% sensitivity and approximately 81% specificity, while in the test set the corresponding values were about 80% and 75%.

TCR beta CDR3 regions were amplified from RNA transcripts for repertoire sequencing. A first-round RT-PCR used HTBI primers with the Qiagen OneStep RT-PCR kit, followed by a second-round multiplex PCR, size selection and purification. Sequencing of the libraries was carried out on an Illumina HiSeq2000 in paired-end mode with 100 bp reads. The paper's data handling went like this. SOAPnuke was used to process the reads, throwing out any read that had adapters, had uncalled bases, had a mean Phred below 15, or lacked an exact constant-primer or identifier match. High-quality paired reads were merged with COPE v1.2.5. Unique nucleotide sequences were defined as clonotypes and aligned to IMGT TRB V, D and J references using MiTCR v1.1. The analysis was limited to V-J combinations with a frequency above 0.0001, which together covered 99.2% of repertoires. A TCR clonal expansion and chaos score per V-J combination was defined as the ratio of F50 clonal expansion to chaos observed in the TCRdist matrix. Welch's t-statistics and random forest were used to reduce features to more than ten V-J combinations, which were fed into a naive Bayes classifier. The Morisita-Horn index was used to measure how similar the thyroid and blood repertoires were. TCRdb redid the processing of the public reads, applying fastp at Q25 and MiXCR, and retained in-frame beta chains. Each record represents a unique CDR3 protein, reported with the most common genes and DNA among its rows. It is TCRdb's table, rather than the study itself, that gives the V and J calls and clone size. Recorded for this sample are 150,000 to 200,000 distinct CDR3 sequences; 39% of them occurred a single time. The ten biggest clones cover around 9.3% of the sample.

CDR1 is given as ENHRY and CDR2 as SYGVKD, both from the germline V gene. Relative to germline, V is missing 11 bases and J is missing 0 bases, with 14 bases of the junction outside any gene match. Spanning cysteine to phenylalanine, the CDR3 consists of 16 amino acids. The DNA shown is the 48-base CDR3, in frame from base 1. Ophthalmopathy patients were characterized by moderately to severely active disease, a Clinical Activity Score of at least 3, a NOSPECS grade of at least 4, and a disease duration under 3 months. Patients with other autoimmune diseases, uncontrolled infections, pregnancy or lactation were excluded. Diagnosis relied on clinical symptoms, serum thyroxine, TRAb, thyroid ultrasound and orbital computed tomography. PBMCs were isolated from 8 to 10 ml of fresh peripheral blood by Ficoll-Paque density gradient centrifugation. Total RNA was extracted with Trizol reagent and quality-checked on an Agilent 2100 Bioanalyzer.

The sequenced sample consisted of peripheral blood. Recombination linked TRBV10-3 to TRBJ1-2; TRBD1 lines up with 8 middle nucleotides. This TCR derives from a man aged 25-45 years with Graves' ophthalmopathy. Donor details come from another sample of the same person, matched by shared clones. The sequenced DNA: TGTGCCGCTATGGCCCCCGGACAGGGCTCTAACTATGGCTACACCTTC. It specifies CAAMAPGQGSNYGYTF.